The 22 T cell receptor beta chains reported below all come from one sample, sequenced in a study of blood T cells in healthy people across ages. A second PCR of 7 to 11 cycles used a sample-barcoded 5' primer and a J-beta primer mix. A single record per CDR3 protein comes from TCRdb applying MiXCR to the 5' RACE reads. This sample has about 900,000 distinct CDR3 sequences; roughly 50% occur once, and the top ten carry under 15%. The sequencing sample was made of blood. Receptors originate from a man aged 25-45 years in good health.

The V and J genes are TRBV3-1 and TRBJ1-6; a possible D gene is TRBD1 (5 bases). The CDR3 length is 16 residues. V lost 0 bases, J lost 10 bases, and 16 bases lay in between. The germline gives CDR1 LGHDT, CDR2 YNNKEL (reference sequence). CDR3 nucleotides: TGTGCCAGCAGCCAAGATTGGCAGGGAGGCGGCTCACCCCTCCACTTT. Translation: CASSQDWQGGGSPLHF. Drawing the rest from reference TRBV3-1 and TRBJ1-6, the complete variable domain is DTAVSQTPKYLVTQMGNDKSIKCEQNLGHDTMYWYKQDSKKFLKIMFSYNNKELIINETVPNRFSPKSPDKAHLNLHINSLELGDSAVYFCASSQDWQGGGSPLHFGNGTRLTVT.

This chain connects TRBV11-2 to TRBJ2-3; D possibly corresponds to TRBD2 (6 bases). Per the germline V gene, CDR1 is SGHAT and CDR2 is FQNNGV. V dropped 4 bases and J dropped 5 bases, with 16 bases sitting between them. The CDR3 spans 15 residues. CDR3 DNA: TGTGCCAGCAGCTCCCCCCGGCGGGGCCGAGATACGCAGTATTTT. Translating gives CASSSPRRGRDTQYF.

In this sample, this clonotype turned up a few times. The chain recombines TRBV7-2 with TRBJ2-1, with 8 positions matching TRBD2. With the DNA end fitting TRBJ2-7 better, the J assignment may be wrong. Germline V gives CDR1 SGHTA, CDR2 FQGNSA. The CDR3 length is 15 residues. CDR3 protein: CASSPPGGVYNEQYF. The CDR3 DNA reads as TGTGCCAGCAGCCCCCCCGGGGGGGTTTACAATGAGCAGTACTTC.

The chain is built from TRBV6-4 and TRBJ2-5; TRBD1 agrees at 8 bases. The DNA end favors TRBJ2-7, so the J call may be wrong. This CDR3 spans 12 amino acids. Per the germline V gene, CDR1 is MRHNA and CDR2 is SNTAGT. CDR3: CASRTGVGEQYF. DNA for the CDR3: TGTGCCAGCAGGACAGGGGTGGGCGAGCAGTACTTC.

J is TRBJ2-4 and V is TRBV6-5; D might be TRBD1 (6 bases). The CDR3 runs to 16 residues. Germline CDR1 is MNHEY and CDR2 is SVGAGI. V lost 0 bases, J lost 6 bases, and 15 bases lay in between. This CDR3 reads CASSYSQDRHTNIQYF. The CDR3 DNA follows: TGTGCCAGCAGTTACTCCCAGGACAGACATACAAACATTCAGTACTTC.

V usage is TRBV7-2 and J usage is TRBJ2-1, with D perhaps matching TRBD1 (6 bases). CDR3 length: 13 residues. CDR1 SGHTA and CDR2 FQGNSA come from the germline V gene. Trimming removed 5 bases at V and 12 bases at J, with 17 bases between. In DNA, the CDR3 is TGTGCCAGCAGCCCTCGGACAGTGGAACCGCAGTTCTTC. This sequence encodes CASSPRTVEPQFF. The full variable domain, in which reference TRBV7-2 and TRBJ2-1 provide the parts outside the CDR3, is GAGVSQSPSNKVTEKGKDVELRCDPISGHTALYWYRQSLGQGLEFLIYFQGNSAPDKSGLPSDRFSAERTGGSVSTLTIQRTQQEDSAVYLCASSPRTVEPQFFGPGTRLTVL.

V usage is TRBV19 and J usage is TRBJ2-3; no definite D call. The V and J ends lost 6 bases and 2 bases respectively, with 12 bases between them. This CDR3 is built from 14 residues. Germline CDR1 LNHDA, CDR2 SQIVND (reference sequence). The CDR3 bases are TGTGCCAGTAGGTCCCGCAGAGACACAGATACGCAGTATTTT. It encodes CASRSRRDTDTQYF. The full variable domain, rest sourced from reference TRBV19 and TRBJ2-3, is DGGITQSPKYLFRKEGQNVTLSCEQNLNHDAMYWYRQDPGQGLRLIYYSQIVNDFQKGDIAEGYSVSREKKESFPLTVTSAQKNPTAFYLCASRSRRDTDTQYFGPGTRLTVL.

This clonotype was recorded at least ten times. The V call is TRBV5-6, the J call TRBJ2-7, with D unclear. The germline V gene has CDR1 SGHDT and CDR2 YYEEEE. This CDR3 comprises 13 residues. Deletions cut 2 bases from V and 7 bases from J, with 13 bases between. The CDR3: CASSFAGPSEQYF. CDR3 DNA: TGTGCCAGCAGCTTCGCAGGCCCCTCGGAGCAGTACTTC.

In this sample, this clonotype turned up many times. CDR3 in DNA: TGCGCCAGCAGAGAGGGGCAGAAAGAGACCCAGTACTTC. Protein sequence: CASREGQKETQYF. This chain links TRBV4-1 with TRBJ2-5; D is perhaps TRBD1 or TRBD2 (5 bases each). V lost 6 bases and J 3 bases, leaving 11 bases between the germline ends. Looked up from germline, CDR1 is MGHRA and CDR2 is YSYEKL. The CDR3 runs 13 residues.

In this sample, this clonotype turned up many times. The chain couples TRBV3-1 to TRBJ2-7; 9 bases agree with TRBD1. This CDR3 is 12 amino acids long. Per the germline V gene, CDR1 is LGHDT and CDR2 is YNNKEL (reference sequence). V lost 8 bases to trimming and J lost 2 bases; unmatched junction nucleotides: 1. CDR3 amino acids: CASGTGTYEQYF. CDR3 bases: TGTGCCAGCGGGACAGGGACCTACGAGCAGTACTTC.

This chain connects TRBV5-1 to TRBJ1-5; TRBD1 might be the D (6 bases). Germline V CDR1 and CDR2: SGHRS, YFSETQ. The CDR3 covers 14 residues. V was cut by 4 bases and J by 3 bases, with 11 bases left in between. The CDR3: CASSLDSINQPQHF. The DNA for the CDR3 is TGCGCCAGCAGCCTGGACAGCATCAATCAGCCCCAGCATTTT.

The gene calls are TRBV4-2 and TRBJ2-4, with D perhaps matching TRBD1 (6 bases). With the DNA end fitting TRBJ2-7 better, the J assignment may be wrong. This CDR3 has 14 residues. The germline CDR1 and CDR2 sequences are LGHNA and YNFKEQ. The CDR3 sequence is CASSQGSQGYEQYF. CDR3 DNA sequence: TGTGCCAGCAGCCAGGGATCACAGGGTTACGAGCAGTACTTC.

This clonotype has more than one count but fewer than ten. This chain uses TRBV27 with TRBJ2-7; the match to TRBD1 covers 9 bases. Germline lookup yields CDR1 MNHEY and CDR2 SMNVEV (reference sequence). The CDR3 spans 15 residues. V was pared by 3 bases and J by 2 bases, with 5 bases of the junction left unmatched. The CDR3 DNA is TGTGCCAGCAGTTTCCGACAGGGGGATACCTACGAGCAGTACTTC. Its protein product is CASSFRQGDTYEQYF.

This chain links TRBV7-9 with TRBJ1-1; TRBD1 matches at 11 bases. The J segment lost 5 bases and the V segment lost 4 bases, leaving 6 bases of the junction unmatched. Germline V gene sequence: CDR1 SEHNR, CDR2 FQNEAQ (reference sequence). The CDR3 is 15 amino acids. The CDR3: CASSSPGQGDTEAFF. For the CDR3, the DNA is TGTGCCAGCAGCTCACCGGGACAGGGGGATACTGAAGCTTTCTTT.

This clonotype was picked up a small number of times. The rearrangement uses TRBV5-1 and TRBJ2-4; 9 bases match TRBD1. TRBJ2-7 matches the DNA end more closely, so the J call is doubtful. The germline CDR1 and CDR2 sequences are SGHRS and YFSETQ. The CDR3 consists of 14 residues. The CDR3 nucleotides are TGCGCCAGCAGCTTGGAACAGGGGGCTAACGAGCAGTACTTC. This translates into CASSLEQGANEQYF.

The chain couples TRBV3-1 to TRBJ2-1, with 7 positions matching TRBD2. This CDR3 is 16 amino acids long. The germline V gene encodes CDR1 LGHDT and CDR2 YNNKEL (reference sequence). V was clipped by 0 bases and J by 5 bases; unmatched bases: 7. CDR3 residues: CASSQEKGLSNNEQFF. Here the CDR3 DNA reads TGTGCCAGCAGCCAAGAGAAGGGACTATCGAACAATGAGCAGTTCTTC.

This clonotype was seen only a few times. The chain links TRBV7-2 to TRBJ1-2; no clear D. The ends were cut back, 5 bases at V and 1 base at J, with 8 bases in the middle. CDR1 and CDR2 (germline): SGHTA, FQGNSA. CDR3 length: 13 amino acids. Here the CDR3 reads CASSGRVNYGYTF. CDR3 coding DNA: TGTGCCAGCAGCGGACGGGTTAACTATGGCTACACCTTC. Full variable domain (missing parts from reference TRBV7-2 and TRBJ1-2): GAGVSQSPSNKVTEKGKDVELRCDPISGHTALYWYRQSLGQGLEFLIYFQGNSAPDKSGLPSDRFSAERTGGSVSTLTIQRTQQEDSAVYLCASSGRVNYGYTFGSGTRLTVV.

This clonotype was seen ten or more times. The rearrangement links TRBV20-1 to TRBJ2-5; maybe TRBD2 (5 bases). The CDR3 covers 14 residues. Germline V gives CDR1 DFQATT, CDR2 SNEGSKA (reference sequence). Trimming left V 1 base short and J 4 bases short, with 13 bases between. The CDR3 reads CSARGSAVTETQYF. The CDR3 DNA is TGCAGTGCTAGAGGCTCAGCGGTTACAGAGACCCAGTACTTC.

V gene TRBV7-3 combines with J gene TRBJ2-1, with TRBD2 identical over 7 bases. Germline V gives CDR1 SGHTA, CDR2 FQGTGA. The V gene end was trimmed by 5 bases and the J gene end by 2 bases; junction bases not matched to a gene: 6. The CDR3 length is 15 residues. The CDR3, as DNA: TGTGCCAGCAGCGGGGGAGCGGGGACCTACAATGAGCAGTTCTTC. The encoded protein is CASSGGAGTYNEQFF.

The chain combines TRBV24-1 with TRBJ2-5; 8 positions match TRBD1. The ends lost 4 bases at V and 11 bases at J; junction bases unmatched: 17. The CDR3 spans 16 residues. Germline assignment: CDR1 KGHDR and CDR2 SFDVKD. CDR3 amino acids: CATSDPRQGFRNEQYF. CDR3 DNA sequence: TGTGCCACCAGTGACCCGAGACAGGGGTTTCGCAATGAGCAGTACTTC.

The CDR3 here is CAIRAGFSYKQYF. The CDR3, as DNA: TGTGCCATCAGGGCAGGGTTTTCCTACAAGCAGTACTTC. The V call is TRBV10-3, the J call TRBJ2-5, with D maybe TRBD1 (5 bases). CDR1 is ENHRY, CDR2 SYGVKD, per germline. V was pared by 6 bases and J by 11 bases, with 19 bases between. The CDR3 is 13 residues long.

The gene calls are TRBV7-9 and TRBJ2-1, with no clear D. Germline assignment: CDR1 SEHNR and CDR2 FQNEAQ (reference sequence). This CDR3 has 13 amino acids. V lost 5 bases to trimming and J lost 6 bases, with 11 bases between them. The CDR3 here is CASSARALNEQFF. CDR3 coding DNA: TGTGCCAGCAGCGCCCGAGCCCTCAATGAGCAGTTCTTC.